This T cell receptor beta chain derives from a study of T cell responses to AZD1222 COVID-19 vaccine. General observations from the study: Baseline seropositives among AZD1222 recipients totaled only six or seven. Increased Spike-specific TCR breadth and depth were observed after two AZD1222 doses. Targets within unmutated variant regions were reportedly found for nearly half of spike-specific TCRs.

Notes on this clone: What it binds is unknown.

Only in-frame clones appear in the TCRdb table, and some are missing; sequencing was by immunoSEQ multiplex PCR. The table has approximately 190,000 clones, over 80% seen once. This CDR3 contains 12 residues. Trimming stripped 1 base from V and 3 bases from J, with 1 base between. Germline V gives CDR1 WSHSY, CDR2 SAAADI. This specimen consisted of peripheral blood, obtained on day 0 of AZD1222 vaccination. The source of this sequence is an adult in good health. The V call is TRBV10-2, the J call TRBJ1-5; D not certain. The CDR3 DNA follows: TGCGCCAGCAGTGAGTTCAATCAGCCCCAGCATTTT. Its protein is CASSEFNQPQHF.